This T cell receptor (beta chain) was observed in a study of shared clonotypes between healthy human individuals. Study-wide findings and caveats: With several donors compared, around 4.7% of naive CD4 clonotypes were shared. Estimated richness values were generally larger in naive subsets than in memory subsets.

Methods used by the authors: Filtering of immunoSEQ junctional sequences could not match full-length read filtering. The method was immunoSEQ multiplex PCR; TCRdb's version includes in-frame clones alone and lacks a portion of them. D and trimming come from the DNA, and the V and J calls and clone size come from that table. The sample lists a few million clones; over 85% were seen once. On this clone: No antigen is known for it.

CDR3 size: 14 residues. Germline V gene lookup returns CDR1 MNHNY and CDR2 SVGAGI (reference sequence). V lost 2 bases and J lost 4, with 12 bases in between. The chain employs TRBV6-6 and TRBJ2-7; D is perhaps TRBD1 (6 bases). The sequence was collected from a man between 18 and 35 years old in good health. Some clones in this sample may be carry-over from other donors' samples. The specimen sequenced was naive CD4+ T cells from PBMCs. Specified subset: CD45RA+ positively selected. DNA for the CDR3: TGTGCCAGCAGTTACGGGCAGGGGTTATACGAGCAGTACTTC. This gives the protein CASSYGQGLYEQYF.